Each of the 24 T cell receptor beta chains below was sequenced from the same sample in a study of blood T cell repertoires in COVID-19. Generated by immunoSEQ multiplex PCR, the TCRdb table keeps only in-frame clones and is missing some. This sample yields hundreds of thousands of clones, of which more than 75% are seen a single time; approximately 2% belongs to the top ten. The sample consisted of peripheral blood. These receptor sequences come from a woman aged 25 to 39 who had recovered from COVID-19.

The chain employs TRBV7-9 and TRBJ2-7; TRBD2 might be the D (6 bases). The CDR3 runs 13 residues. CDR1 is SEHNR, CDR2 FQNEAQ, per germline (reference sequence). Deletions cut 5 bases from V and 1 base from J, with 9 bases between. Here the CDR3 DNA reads TGTGCCAGCAGCCCGACTAGTTCCTACGAGCAGTACTTC. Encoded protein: CASSPTSSYEQYF.

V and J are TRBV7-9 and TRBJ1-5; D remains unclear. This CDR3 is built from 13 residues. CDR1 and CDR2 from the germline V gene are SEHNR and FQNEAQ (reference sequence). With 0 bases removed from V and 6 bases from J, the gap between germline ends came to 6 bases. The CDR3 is CASSLAPRQPQHF. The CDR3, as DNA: TGTGCCAGCAGCTTAGCGCCGCGTCAGCCCCAGCATTTT.

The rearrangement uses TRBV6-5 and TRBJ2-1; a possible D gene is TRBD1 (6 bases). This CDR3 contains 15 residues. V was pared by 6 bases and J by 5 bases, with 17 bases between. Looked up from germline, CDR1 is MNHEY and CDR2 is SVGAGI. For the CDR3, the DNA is TGTGCCAGCAGCCGACCGACAGGAATTGACAATGAGCAGTTCTTC. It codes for CASSRPTGIDNEQFF.

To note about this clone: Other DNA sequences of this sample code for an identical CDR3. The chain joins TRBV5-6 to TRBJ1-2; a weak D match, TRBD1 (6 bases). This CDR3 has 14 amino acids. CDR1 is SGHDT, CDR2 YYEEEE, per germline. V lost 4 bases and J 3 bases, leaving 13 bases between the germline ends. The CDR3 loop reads CASSPLGADYGYTF. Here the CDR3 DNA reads TGTGCCAGCAGCCCCTTGGGGGCAGACTATGGCTACACCTTC.

CDR3 coding DNA: TGTGCCAGCAGCAAAGTGGAGGTTCGCAATCAGCCCCAGCATTTT. This encodes CASSKVEVRNQPQHF. The chain links TRBV21-1 to TRBJ1-5. TRBV21-1 is a pseudogene. The CDR3 covers 15 residues.

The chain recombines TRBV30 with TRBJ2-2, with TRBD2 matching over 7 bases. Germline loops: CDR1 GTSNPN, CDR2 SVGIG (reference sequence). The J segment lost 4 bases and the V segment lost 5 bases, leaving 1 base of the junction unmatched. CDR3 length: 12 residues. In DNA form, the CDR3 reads TGTGCCTGGGGCGGGGGCACCGGGGAGCTGTTTTTT. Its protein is CAWGGGTGELFF.

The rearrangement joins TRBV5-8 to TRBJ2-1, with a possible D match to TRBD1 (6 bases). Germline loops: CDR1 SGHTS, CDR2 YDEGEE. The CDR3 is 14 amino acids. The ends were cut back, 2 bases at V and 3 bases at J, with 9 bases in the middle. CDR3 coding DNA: TGTGCCAGCAGCTTACGGACAGTCTACAATGAGCAGTTCTTC. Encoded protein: CASSLRTVYNEQFF.

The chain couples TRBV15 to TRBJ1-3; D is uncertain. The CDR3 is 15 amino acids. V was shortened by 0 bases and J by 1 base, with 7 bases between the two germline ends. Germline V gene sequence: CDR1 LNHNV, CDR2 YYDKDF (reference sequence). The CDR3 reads CATSRDLQSGNTIYF. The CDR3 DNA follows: TGTGCCACCAGCAGAGATCTCCAGTCTGGAAACACCATATATTTT.

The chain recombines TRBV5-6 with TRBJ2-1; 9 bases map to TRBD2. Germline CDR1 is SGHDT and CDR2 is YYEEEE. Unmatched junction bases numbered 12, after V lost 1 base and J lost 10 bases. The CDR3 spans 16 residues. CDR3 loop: CASSLFAGGELAEQFF. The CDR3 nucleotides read TGTGCCAGCAGCTTGTTCGCGGGGGGGGAGCTCGCGGAGCAGTTCTTC. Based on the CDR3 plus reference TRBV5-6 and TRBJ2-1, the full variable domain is DAGVTQSPTHLIKTRGQQVTLRCSPKSGHDTVSWYQQALGQGPQFIFQYYEEEERQRGNFPDRFSGHQFPNYSSELNVNALLLGDSALYLCASSLFAGGELAEQFFGPGTRLTVL.

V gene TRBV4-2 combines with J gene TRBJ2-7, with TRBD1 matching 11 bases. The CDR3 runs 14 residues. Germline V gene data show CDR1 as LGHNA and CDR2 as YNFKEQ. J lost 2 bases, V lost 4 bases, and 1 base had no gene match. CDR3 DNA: TGTGCCAGCAGCCTGGGACAGGGGGCCTACGAGCAGTACTTC. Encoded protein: CASSLGQGAYEQYF.

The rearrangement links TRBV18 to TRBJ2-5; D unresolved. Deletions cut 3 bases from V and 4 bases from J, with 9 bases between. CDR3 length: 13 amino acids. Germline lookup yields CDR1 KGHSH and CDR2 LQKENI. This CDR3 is CASSPRSVETQYF. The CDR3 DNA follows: TGTGCCAGCTCACCCCGATCGGTAGAGACCCAGTACTTC.

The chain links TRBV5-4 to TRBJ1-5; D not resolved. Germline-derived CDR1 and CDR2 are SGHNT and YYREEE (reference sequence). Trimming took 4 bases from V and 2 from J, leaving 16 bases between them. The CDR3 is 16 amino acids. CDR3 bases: TGTGCCAGCAGCATATACGGAGAGGTGGGCAATCAGCCCCAGCATTTT. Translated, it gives CASSIYGEVGNQPQHF.

DNA for the CDR3: TGTGCCAGCAGTTACGGGGGGGGAGCCCAAGAGACCCAGTACTTC. Translating it yields CASSYGGGAQETQYF. J is TRBJ2-5 and V is TRBV6-5; 7 bases map to TRBD2. The V gene's germline CDR1 is MNHEY and CDR2 SVGAGI. CDR3 length equals 15 residues. V was clipped by 2 bases and J by 1 base; unmatched bases: 4.

CDR3 loop: CASSATGDGTQYF. CDR3 nucleotides: TGCGCCAGCAGCGCAACAGGGGATGGTACGCAGTATTTT. The chain has TRBV5-1 and TRBJ2-3; 7 bases are shared with TRBD1. Germline trimming cut 4 bases from V and 8 bases from J; bases unmatched to any gene: 7. Germline CDR1 is SGHRS and CDR2 is YFSETQ. CDR3 length: 13 amino acids.

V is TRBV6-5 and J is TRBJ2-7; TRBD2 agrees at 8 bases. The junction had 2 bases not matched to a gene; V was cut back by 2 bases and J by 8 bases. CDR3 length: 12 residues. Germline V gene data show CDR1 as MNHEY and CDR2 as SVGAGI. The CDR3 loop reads CASSYRGGQQYF. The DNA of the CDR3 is TGTGCCAGCAGTTACCGGGGGGGCCAGCAGTACTTC.

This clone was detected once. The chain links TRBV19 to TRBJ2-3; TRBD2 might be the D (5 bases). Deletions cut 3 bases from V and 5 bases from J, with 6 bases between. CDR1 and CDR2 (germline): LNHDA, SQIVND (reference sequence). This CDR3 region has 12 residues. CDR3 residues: CASSIGGDTQYF. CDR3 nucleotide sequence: TGTGCCAGTAGTATTGGAGGAGATACGCAGTATTTT.

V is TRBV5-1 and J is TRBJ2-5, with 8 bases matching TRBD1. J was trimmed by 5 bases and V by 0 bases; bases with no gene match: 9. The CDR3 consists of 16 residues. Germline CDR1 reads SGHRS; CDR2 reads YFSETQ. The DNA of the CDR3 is TGCGCCAGCAGCTTGGTTGGACAGGGATTTGGGGAGACCCAGTACTTC. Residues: CASSLVGQGFGETQYF.

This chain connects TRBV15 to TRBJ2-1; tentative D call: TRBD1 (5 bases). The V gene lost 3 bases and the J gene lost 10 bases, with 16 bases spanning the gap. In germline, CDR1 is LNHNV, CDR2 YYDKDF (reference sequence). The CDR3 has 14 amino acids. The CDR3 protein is CATSSPRVFGEQFF. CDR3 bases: TGTGCCACCAGCAGTCCCAGGGTTTTCGGGGAGCAGTTCTTC.

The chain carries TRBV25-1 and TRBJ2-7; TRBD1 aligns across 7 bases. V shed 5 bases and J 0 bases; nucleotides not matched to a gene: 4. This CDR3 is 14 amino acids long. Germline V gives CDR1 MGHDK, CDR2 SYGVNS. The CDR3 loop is CASSSGQSSYEQYF. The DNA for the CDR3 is TGTGCCAGCAGTTCGGGACAGAGCTCCTACGAGCAGTACTTC.

The CDR3 protein is CAWRKGQGYTGELFF. CDR3 sequence (DNA): TGTGCCTGGAGAAAGGGACAGGGTTACACCGGGGAGCTGTTTTTT. The chain couples TRBV30 to TRBJ2-2, with 9 bases matching TRBD1. The CDR3 spans 15 residues. Trimming cost V 3 bases and J 3 bases; bases outside gene matches: 5. The germline V gene encodes CDR1 GTSNPN and CDR2 SVGIG (reference sequence).

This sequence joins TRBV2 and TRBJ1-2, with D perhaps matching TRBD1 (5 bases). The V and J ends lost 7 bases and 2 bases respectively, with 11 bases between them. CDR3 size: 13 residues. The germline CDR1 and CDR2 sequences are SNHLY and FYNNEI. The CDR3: CASTRATNYGYTF. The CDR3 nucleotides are TGTGCCAGCACCAGGGCAACAAACTATGGCTACACCTTC.

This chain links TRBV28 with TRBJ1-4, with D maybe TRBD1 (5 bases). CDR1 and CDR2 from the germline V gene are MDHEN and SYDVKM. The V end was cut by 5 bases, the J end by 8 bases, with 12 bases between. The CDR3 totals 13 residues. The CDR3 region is CASSRTGGEKLFF. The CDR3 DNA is TGTGCCAGCAGTAGGACCGGGGGAGAAAAACTGTTTTTT.

For the CDR3, the DNA is TGTGCCAGCAGTCCGGACAGAAACTATGGCTACACCTTC. Translation: CASSPDRNYGYTF. V usage is TRBV13 and J usage is TRBJ1-2; D is possibly TRBD1 (6 bases). This CDR3 region has 13 residues. V was shortened by 6 bases and J by 2 bases, with 10 bases between the two germline ends. In germline, CDR1 is PRHDT, CDR2 FYEKMQ (reference sequence). The variable domain in full, with the rest retrieved from reference TRBV13 and TRBJ1-2, is AAGVIQSPRHLIKEKRETATLKCYPIPRHDTVYWYQQGPGQDPQFLISFYEKMQSDKGSIPDRFSAQQFSDYHSELNMSSLELGDSALYFCASSPDRNYGYTFGSGTRLTVV.

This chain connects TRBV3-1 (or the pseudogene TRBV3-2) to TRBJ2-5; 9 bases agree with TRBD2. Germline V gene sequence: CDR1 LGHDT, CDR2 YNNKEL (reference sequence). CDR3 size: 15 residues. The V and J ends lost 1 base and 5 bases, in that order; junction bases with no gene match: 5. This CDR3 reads CASSQVLRGGETQYF. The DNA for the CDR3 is TGTGCCAGCAGCCAAGTTTTGCGGGGGGGGGAGACCCAGTACTTC.